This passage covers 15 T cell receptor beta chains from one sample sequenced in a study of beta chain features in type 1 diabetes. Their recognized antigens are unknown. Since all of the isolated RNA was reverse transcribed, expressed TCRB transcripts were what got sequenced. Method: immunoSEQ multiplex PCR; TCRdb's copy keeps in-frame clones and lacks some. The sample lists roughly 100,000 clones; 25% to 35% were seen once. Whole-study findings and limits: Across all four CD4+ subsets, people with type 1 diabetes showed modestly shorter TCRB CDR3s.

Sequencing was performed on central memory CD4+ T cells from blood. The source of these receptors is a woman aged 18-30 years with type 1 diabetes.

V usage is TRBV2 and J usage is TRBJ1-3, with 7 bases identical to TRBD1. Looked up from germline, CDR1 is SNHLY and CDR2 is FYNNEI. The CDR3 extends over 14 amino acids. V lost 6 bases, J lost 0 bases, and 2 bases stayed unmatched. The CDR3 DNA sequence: TGTGCCAGCAGCCGGGACAGCTCTGGAAACACCATATATTTT. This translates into CASSRDSSGNTIYF.

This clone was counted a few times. CDR3 residues: CASSPQSSGNQPQHF. CDR3 nucleotides: TGTGCCAGCAGCCCTCAGTCGTCCGGCAATCAGCCCCAGCATTTT. The chain recombines TRBV2 with TRBJ1-5; no clear D gene. The germline gives CDR1 SNHLY, CDR2 FYNNEI. Trimming removed 6 bases from V and 2 bases from J, with 14 bases in between. The CDR3 contains 15 residues. The full variable domain, rest sourced from reference TRBV2 and TRBJ1-5, is EPEVTQTPSHQVTQMGQEVILRCVPISNHLYFYWYRQILGQKVEFLVSFYNNEISEKSEIFDDQFSVERPDGSNFTLKIRSTKLEDSAMYFCASSPQSSGNQPQHFGDGTRLSIL.

For the CDR3, the DNA is TGCGCCAGCAGCCAAGATTCTAGCGGGAGGACCGAGCAGTACTTC. It is translated as CASSQDSSGRTEQYF. This chain joins TRBV4-1 and TRBJ2-7, with 11 nucleotides matching TRBD2. Looked up from germline, CDR1 is MGHRA and CDR2 is YSYEKL. The CDR3 loop spans 15 amino acids. The ends lost 0 bases at V and 6 bases at J; junction bases unmatched: 4.

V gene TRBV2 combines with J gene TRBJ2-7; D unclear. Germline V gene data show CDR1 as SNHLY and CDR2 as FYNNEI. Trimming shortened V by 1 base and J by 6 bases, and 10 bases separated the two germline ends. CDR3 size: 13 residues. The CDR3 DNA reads TGTGCCAGCAGTGAAGAGGCTAGTCTCGAGCAGTACTTC. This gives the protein CASSEEASLEQYF.

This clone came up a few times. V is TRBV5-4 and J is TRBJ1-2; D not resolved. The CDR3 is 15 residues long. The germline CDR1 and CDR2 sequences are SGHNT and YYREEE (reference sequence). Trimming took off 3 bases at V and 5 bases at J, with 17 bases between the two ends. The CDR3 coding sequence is TGTGCCAGCAGCTCCTACATGGCTACGGGTTATGGCTACACCTTC. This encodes CASSSYMATGYGYTF.

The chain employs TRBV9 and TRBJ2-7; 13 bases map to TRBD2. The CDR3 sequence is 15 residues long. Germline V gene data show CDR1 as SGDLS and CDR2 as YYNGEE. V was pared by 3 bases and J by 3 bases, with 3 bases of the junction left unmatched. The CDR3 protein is CASSGGLAGSYEQYF. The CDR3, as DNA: TGTGCCAGCAGCGGGGGACTAGCGGGAAGCTACGAGCAGTACTTC.

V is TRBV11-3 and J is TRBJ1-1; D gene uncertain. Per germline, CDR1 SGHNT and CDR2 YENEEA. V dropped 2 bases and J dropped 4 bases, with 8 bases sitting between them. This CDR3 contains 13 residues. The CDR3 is CASSLRRSTEAFF. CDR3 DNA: TGTGCCAGCAGCTTACGGAGAAGCACTGAAGCTTTCTTT.

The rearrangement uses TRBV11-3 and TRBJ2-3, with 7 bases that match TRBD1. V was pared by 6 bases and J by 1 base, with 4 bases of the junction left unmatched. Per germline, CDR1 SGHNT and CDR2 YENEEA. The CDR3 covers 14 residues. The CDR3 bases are TGTGCCAGCAGGAGGGGGCTCGGCACAGATACGCAGTATTTT. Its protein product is CASRRGLGTDTQYF.

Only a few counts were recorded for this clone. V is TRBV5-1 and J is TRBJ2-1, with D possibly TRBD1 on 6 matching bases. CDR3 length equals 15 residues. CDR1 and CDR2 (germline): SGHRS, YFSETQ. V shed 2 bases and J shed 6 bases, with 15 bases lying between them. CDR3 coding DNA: TGCGCCAGCAGCTTTGGGACAATACTCCCCAATGAGCAGTTCTTC. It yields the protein CASSFGTILPNEQFF.

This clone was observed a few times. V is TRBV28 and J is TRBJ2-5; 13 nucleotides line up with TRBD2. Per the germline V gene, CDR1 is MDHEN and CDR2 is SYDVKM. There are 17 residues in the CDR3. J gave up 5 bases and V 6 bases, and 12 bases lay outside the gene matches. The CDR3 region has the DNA TGTGCCAGCAGCCACATTTTCCGACTAGCGGGAGGCGAGACCCAGTACTTC. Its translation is CASSHIFRLAGGETQYF.

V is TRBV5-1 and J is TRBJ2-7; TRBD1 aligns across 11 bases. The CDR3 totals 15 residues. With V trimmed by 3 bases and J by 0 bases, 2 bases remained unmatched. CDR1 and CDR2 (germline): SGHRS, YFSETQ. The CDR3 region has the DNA TGCGCCAGCAGCTGGGACAGGGGGTACTCCTACGAGCAGTACTTC. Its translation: CASSWDRGYSYEQYF.

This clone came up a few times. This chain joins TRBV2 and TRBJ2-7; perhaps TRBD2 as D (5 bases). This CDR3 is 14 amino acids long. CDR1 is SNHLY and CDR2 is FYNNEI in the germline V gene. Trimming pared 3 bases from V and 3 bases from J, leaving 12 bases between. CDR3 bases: TGTGCCAGCAGTGATTTAGGTGGGAGCTACGAGCAGTACTTC. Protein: CASSDLGGSYEQYF.

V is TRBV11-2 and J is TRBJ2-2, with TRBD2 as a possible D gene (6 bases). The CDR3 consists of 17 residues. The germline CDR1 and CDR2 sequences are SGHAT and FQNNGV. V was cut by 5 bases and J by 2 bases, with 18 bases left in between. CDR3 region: CASSEKVGGFNTGELFF. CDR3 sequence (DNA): TGTGCCAGCAGCGAAAAGGTGGGGGGTTTCAACACCGGGGAGCTGTTTTTT.

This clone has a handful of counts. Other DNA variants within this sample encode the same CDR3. CDR3 DNA: TGTGCCAGCAGCCCGGGGACAGCCCAAGAGACCCAGTACTTC. It codes for CASSPGTAQETQYF. The gene calls are TRBV7-2 and TRBJ2-5; 7 bases agree with TRBD1. This CDR3 region has 14 residues. The trim removed 5 bases at V and 1 base at J, leaving 4 bases unmatched. CDR1 and CDR2 from the germline V gene are SGHTA and FQGNSA.

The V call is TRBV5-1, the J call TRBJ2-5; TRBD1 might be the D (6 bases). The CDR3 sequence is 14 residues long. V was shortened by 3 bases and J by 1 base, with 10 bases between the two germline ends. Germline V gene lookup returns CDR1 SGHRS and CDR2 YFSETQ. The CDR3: CASSSDRTQETQYF. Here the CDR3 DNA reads TGCGCCAGCAGCTCCGACAGGACCCAAGAGACCCAGTACTTC.